This T cell receptor beta chain was observed in a study of chemoradiotherapy in HPV16-positive cancers. Study in general: Candidate HPV-specific T-cell clones and common TCR motifs came from functional assays in a couple of HPV16-positive patients.

V lost 1 base to trimming and J lost 2 bases, with 6 bases between them. Germline CDR1 is SEHNR and CDR2 is FQNEAQ (reference sequence). The CDR3 runs 14 residues. Assay: immunoSEQ multiplex PCR; the TCRdb copy retains only in-frame clones and omits some. The table shows about 12,000 clones, with around 80% occurring only once. The chain links TRBV7-9 to TRBJ2-1; D is ambiguous. This receptor was identified in a human donor with HPV-associated anogenital cancer. The specimen was obtained from a patient who underwent chemoradiotherapy. The CDR3 protein is CASSLDGAYNEQFF. CDR3 nucleotide sequence: TGTGCCAGCAGCTTAGACGGTGCCTACAATGAGCAGTTCTTC.